This T cell receptor beta chain was documented in a study of CD4 and CD8 cells across lung adenocarcinoma regions. Germline CDR1 reads MGHRA; CDR2 reads YSYEKL. Trimming took 7 bases from V and 9 from J, leaving 20 bases between them. This CDR3 region has 14 residues. Each CDR3 protein is one row after TCRdb ran MiXCR on the PCR reads. There are several thousand distinct CDR3 sequences in the sample; 40% to 60% occur only once, and roughly 21% lies in the top ten. The V call is TRBV4-1, the J call TRBJ2-3; D unclear. This TCR derives from a male donor with lung adenocarcinoma. The CD4 and CD8 labels of this study may be unreliable. Sequencing was done on a sample of CD4+ T cells from the margin of a lung tumor. CDR3 in amino acids: CASTGLGAKNTQYF. CDR3 sequence (DNA): TGCGCCAGCACCGGATTGGGCGCTAAAAACACGCAGTATTTT.